Described below is a single T cell receptor (beta chain) sequence and its context. Its antigen is undetermined. A read error is possible here, since a much larger clone lies one base away. The data belong to a study of type 1 and type 2 diabetes patients. Study results and limitations: Type 2 diabetes and control V and J usage correlated highly, around 0.97.

Genomic DNA was the PCR template. The TCR beta CDR3 region was amplified using 30 forward and 13 reverse primers. TCRdb itself ran the multiplex PCR reads through MiXCR, one entry per CDR3 protein. The sample includes 270,000 or so distinct CDR3 sequences, around 47% of them seen just once. Germline assignment: CDR1 SNHLY and CDR2 FYNNEI. The length of the CDR3 is 12 residues. The sequencing sample was made of peripheral blood mononuclear cells (PBMCs). The J gene is TRBJ2-5, the V gene TRBV2; D is possibly TRBD2 (5 bases). This sequence originates from a man aged 18 to 29 with type 2 diabetes. As DNA, the CDR3 is TGTGCCAGCAGGGGGATTGGGGAGACCCTGTACTTC. Amino acids: CASRGIGETLYF.